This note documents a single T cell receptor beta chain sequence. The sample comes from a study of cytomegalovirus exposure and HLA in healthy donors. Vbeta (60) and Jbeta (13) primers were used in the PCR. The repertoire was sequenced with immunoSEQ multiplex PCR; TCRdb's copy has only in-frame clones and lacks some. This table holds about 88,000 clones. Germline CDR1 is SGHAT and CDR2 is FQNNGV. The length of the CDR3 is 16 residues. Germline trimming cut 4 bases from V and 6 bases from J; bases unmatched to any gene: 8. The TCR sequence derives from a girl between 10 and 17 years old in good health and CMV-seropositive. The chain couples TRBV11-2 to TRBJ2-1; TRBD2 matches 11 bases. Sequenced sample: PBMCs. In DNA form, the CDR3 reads TGTGCCAGCAGCTCCTTAGCGGGGGGGCCTACCAATGAGCAGTTCTTC. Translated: CASSSLAGGPTNEQFF. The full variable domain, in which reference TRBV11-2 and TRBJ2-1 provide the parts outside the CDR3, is EAGVAQSPRYKIIEKRQSVAFWCNPISGHATLYWYQQILGQGPKLLIQFQNNGVVDDSQLPKDRFSAERLKGVDSTLKIQPAKLEDSAVYLCASSSLAGGPTNEQFFGPGTRLTVL.